Listed below are T cell receptor beta chains from one sample, sequenced in a study of OX40 agonist ivuxolimab in advanced cancers. Some clones are missing from TCRdb's copy, which holds only in-frame ones; the method was immunoSEQ multiplex PCR. The sample lists about 45,000 clones; under 95% were seen once. The sample consisted of CD4+ or CD8+ T cells sorted from blood, taken in a trial of the OX40 agonist ivuxolimab. The receptors shown here come from an adult with an advanced solid tumor such as melanoma, head and neck, liver or kidney cancer. CDR3s include the opening cysteine and the closing phenylalanine or tryptophan.

TRBV18,CASSTDSYGYTF
TRBV14,CASSQEKKGAQCAINQPQHF
TRBV15,CATSQSAGGSSQYF
TRBV7-8,CASSDAGPTLTGELFF
TRBV30,CAWEGTMNPDSVSTQYF
TRBV7-7,CASSLTLAGGQTQYF
TRBV2,CARLAGGTDTQYF
TRBV7-6,CASSSQGPAVDQETQYF
TRBV19,CASSINIAREQYF
TRBV7-9,CASSLQGQVRGTDTQYF
TRBV6-5,CASSYVVAEQETQYF
TRBV6-6,CASSNTGGVAKNIQYF
TRBV4-2,CASSQDAVGVGEQYF
TRBV15,CATSRDLSLYGYTF
TRBV27,CASSLIGGEQYF
TRBV7-9,CASSQPRGYGYTF
TRBV2,CASSEAQGQISNQPQHF
TRBV4-1,CASSQDLRGYEQYF
TRBV10-1,CASSLGGDGELFF
TRBV28,CASSEGMNTEAFF
TRBV9,CASSRGTGELFF
TRBV19,CASSVDTGNEQYF
TRBV7-2,CASSQWAEVETQYF
TRBV5-1,CASSLTGDWTEAFF